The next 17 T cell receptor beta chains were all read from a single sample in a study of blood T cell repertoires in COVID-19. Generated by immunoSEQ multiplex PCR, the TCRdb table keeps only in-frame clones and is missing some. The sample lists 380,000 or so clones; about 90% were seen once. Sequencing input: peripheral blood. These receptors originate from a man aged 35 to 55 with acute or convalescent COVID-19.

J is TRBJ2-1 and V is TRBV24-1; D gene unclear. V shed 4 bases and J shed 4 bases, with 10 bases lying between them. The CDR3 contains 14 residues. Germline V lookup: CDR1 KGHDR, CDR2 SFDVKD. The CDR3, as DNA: TGTGCCACCAGTGAAGGTGTACAGTACAATGAGCAGTTCTTC. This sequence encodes CATSEGVQYNEQFF.

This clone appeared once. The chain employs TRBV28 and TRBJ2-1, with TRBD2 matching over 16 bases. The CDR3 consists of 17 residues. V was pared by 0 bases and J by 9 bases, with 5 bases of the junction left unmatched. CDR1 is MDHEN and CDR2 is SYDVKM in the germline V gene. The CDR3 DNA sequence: TGTGCCAGCAGTTTATGGGGACTAGCGGGAGGGTCGTCTGAGCAGTTCTTC. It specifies CASSLWGLAGGSSEQFF.

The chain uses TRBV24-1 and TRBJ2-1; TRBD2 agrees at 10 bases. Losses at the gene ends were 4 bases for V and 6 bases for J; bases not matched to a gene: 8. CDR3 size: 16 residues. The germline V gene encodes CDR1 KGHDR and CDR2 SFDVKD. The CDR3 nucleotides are TGTGCCACCAGTGACTCCAGTAGCGGGAGGCCCAATGAGCAGTTCTTC. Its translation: CATSDSSSGRPNEQFF.

The CDR3 region is CASSLYSQPNYGYTF. In DNA form, the CDR3 reads TGTGCCAGCAGTTTATACTCCCAACCTAACTATGGCTACACCTTC. J is TRBJ1-2 and V is TRBV27; D ambiguous. With 1 base removed from V and 0 bases from J, the gap between germline ends came to 9 bases. Germline V gives CDR1 MNHEY, CDR2 SMNVEV (reference sequence). The CDR3 consists of 15 residues.

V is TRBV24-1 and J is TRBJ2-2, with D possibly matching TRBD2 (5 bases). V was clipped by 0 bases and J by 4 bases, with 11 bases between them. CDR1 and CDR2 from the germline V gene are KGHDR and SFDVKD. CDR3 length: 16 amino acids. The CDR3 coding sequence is TGTGCCACCAGTGATTTGCAGCGGCAGGCCACCGGGGAGCTGTTTTTT. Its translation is CATSDLQRQATGELFF.

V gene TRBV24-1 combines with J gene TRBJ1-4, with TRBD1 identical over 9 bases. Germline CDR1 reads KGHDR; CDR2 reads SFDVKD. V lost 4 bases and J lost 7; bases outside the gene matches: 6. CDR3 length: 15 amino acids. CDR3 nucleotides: TGTGCCACCAGTGAGGGGACAGGGTGGAGTGAAAAACTGTTTTTT. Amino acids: CATSEGTGWSEKLFF.

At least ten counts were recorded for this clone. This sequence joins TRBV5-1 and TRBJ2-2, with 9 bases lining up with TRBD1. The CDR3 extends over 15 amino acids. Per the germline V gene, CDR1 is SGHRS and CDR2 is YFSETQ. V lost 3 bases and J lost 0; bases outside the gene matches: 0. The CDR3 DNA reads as TGCGCCAGCAGCTGGGACAGGGCGAACACCGGGGAGCTGTTTTTT. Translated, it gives CASSWDRANTGELFF.

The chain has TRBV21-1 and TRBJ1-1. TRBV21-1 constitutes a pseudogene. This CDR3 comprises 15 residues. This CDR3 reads CASSTNSGMNTEAFF. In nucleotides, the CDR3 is TGTGCCAGCAGCACTAACTCGGGGATGAACACTGAAGCTTTCTTT.

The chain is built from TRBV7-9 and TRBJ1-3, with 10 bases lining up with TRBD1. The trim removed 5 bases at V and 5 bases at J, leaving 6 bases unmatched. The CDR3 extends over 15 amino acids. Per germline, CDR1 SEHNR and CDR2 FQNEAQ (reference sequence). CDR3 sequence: CASSPPGQGRNTIYF. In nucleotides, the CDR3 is TGTGCCAGCAGCCCTCCGGGACAGGGGAGAAACACCATATATTTT.

This CDR3 is CASSLMGAPNEKLFF. DNA for the CDR3: TGTGCCAGCAGCTTAATGGGGGCACCTAATGAAAAACTGTTTTTT. V is TRBV7-2 and J is TRBJ1-4; perhaps TRBD1 as D (6 bases). V lost 2 bases to trimming and J lost 3 bases, with 10 bases between them. CDR3 size: 15 residues. Germline V lookup: CDR1 SGHTA, CDR2 FQGNSA.

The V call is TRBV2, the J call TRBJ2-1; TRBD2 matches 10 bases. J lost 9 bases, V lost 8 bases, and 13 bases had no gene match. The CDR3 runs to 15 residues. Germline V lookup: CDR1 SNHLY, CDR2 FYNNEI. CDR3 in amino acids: CASGGPSGSTGEQFF. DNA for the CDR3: TGTGCCAGCGGGGGCCCTAGCGGGAGCACGGGTGAGCAGTTCTTC.

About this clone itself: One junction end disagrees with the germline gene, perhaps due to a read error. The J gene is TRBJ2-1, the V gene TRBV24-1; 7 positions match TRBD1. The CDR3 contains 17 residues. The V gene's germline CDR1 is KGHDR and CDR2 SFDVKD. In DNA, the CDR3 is TGTGCCACCATGGGGGCAAGAAACCAGGACAGGCTCCGGTTCTTTATCTTC. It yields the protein CATMGARNQDRLRFFIF.

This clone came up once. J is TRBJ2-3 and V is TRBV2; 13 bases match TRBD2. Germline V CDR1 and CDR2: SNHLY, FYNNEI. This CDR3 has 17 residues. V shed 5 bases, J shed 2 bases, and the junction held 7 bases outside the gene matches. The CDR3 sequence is CASSRWTSGRNTDTQYF. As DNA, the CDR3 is TGTGCCAGCAGTCGGTGGACTAGCGGGAGAAACACAGATACGCAGTATTTT.

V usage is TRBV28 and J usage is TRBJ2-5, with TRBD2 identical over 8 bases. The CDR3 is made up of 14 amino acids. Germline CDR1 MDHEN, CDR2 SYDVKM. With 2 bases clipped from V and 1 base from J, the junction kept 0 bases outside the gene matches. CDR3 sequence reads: CASSLLAGQETQYF. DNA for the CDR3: TGTGCCAGCAGTTTACTAGCGGGCCAAGAGACCCAGTACTTC.

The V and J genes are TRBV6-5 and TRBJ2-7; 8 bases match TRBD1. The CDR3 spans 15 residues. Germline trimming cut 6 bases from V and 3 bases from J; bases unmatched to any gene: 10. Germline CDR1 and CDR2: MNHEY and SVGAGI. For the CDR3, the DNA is TGTGCCAGCAGGGACAGGGCGGATACTGGCTACGAGCAGTACTTC. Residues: CASRDRADTGYEQYF.

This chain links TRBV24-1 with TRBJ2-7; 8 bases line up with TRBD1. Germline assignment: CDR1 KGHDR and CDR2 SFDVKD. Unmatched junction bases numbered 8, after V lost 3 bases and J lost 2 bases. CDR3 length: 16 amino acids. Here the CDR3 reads CATSDPRTGNTYEQYF. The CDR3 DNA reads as TGTGCCACCAGTGATCCACGGACAGGGAATACCTACGAGCAGTACTTC.

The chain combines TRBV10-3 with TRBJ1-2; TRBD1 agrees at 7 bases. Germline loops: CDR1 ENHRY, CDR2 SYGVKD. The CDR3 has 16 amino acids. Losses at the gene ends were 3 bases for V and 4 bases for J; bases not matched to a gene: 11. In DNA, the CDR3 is TGTGCCATCAGTGATTCCCGGACAGGAGATATCTATGGCTACACCTTC. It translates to CAISDSRTGDIYGYTF.